The present TCR beta chain was sequenced within a study of neurological immune-mediated disorders. Study-level points and caveats: Expanded clones shared no identical CDR3 amino acid sequences across subjects, which suggested private TCR-beta repertoires in all groups. HTLV-1-associated myelopathy displayed the greatest TCR clonal expansion, and multiple sclerosis exhibited the smallest, lower than that of healthy controls.

The V gene lost 1 base and the J gene lost 8 bases, with 5 bases spanning the gap. The CDR3 contains 11 residues. Over 190 million TCR-beta sequences from 15-18 subjects came from every sequencing run. From the 5' RACE reads, TCRdb called clonotypes with MiXCR, one entry per CDR3 protein. The sample shows 100,000 or so distinct CDR3 sequences, roughly 13% of them seen only once. This clonotype came up many times. Its antigen is as yet unknown. Time point in this sample: longitudinal time-point 2. Sequencing was carried out using PBMCs. The sequence was obtained from a female donor with HTLV-1-associated myelopathy (HAM/TSP). V usage is TRBV12-3 or TRBV12-4 and J usage is TRBJ1-1; the D is unclear. The CDR3 protein is CASSLVEEAFF. Written as DNA, the CDR3 is TGTGCCAGCAGTTTAGTAGAAGAAGCTTTCTTT.